This T cell receptor (beta chain) is from a study of blood T cell repertoires in COVID-19. Original analysis: Cell counts per sample came from amplifying reference gene primers. Sequencing used immunoSEQ multiplex PCR; TCRdb keeps in-frame clones, though not all of them. V and J calls and clone size are given by that table; D and trimming were obtained from the DNA. The table shows 250,000 to 300,000 clones, with around 84% occurring only once. The CDR3 contains 15 residues. Unmatched junction bases numbered 7, after V lost 3 bases and J lost 4 bases. Germline CDR1 reads KGHSH; CDR2 reads LQKENI. The chain links TRBV18 to TRBJ1-2, with TRBD1 matching over 8 bases. Specimen: PBMCs or T cells enriched from blood (not recorded which). The sequence was obtained from a middle-aged man who had been exposed to COVID-19. The DNA of the CDR3 is TGTGCCAGCTCACCCGGACAGGGTTCGAGCTATGGCTACACCTTC. This sequence encodes CASSPGQGSSYGYTF.